These 31 T cell receptor beta chains were all obtained from the same sample, sequenced in a study of blood T cell repertoires in COVID-19. The method was immunoSEQ multiplex PCR; TCRdb's version includes in-frame clones alone and lacks a portion of them. The data show 180,000 or so clones, with around 85% seen just once and 8.2% held by the top ten. Sequenced material: peripheral blood. Receptors were obtained from a woman aged 55-75 years with acute or convalescent COVID-19.

The rearrangement links TRBV6-1 to TRBJ1-1; a possible D gene is TRBD1 (5 bases). Per germline, CDR1 MNHNS and CDR2 SASEGT. The V end was cut by 2 bases, the J end by 3 bases, with 7 bases between. CDR3 length: 13 residues. The CDR3 nucleotides read TGTGCCAGCAGTGAAAGCAGGGACACTGAAGCTTTCTTT. Protein: CASSESRDTEAFF.

In DNA, the CDR3 is TGTGCCAGCAGTCCTTACGGGGTGGGCGAAAAACTGTTTTTT. Protein: CASSPYGVGEKLFF. This chain uses TRBV6-5 with TRBJ1-4; D is uncertain. CDR1 is MNHEY, CDR2 SVGAGI, per germline. Trimming cost V 5 bases and J 8 bases, with 15 bases left between them. CDR3 length equals 14 residues.

The chain joins TRBV27 to TRBJ1-4; D is possibly TRBD1 (5 bases). This CDR3 has 14 residues. V was clipped by 5 bases and J by 8 bases, with 15 bases between them. The germline V gene encodes CDR1 MNHEY and CDR2 SMNVEV (reference sequence). For the CDR3, the DNA is TGTGCCAGCAGTCCTCAGGGAGGAGTCGAAAAACTGTTTTTT. Translating it yields CASSPQGGVEKLFF.

The genes are TRBV9 and TRBJ2-7, with 7 bases identical to TRBD2. The CDR3 has 14 amino acids. Losses at the gene ends were 4 bases for V and 3 bases for J; bases not matched to a gene: 7. The germline V gene encodes CDR1 SGDLS and CDR2 YYNGEE. The CDR3: CASSPAGRSYEQYF. The CDR3 DNA reads TGTGCCAGCAGCCCAGCGGGACGGAGCTACGAGCAGTACTTC. Based on the CDR3 plus reference TRBV9 and TRBJ2-7, the full variable domain is DSGVTQTPKHLITATGQRVTLRCSPRSGDLSVYWYQQSLDQGLQFLIQYYNGEERAKGNILERFSAQQFPDLHSELNLSSLELGDSALYFCASSPAGRSYEQYFGPGTRLTVT.

The chain employs TRBV5-1 and TRBJ2-5, with 14 bases lining up with TRBD2. The germline gives CDR1 SGHRS, CDR2 YFSETQ. This CDR3 has 18 residues. V dropped 2 bases and J dropped 7; count of bases not matched to a gene: 13. The CDR3 sequence: CASSFNPAGLAGVRTQYF. CDR3 DNA: TGCGCCAGCAGCTTTAACCCCGCGGGACTAGCGGGAGTTAGGACCCAGTACTTC.

The CDR3 bases are TGTGCCAGCAGCCTAGCGGGCGGGAGCACCTACAATGAGCAGTTCTTC. Amino acids: CASSLAGGSTYNEQFF. The V call is TRBV5-6, the J call TRBJ2-1, with 8 bases fitting TRBD2. This CDR3 comprises 16 residues. The V segment lost 4 bases and the J segment 2 bases; nucleotides outside the gene matches: 8. CDR1 SGHDT and CDR2 YYEEEE come from the germline V gene.

The chain carries TRBV5-5 and TRBJ1-2, with D perhaps TRBD1 (6 bases). V lost 4 bases and J 6 bases, leaving 22 bases between the germline ends. Germline V CDR1 and CDR2: SGHKS, YYEKEE (reference sequence). This CDR3 has 16 residues. This CDR3 reads CASSQLQGLRVDGYTF. The CDR3 nucleotides are TGTGCCAGCAGCCAACTACAGGGACTAAGGGTGGATGGCTACACCTTC.

The rearrangement uses TRBV9 and TRBJ2-1; D not resolved. V lost 0 bases and J lost 2, with 9 bases in between. The CDR3 length is 15 residues. The germline V gene has CDR1 SGDLS and CDR2 YYNGEE. CDR3 sequence: CASSVDPLAYNEQFF. CDR3 DNA sequence: TGTGCCAGCAGCGTAGATCCGTTAGCCTACAATGAGCAGTTCTTC.

This CDR3 is CASSYSRHTSGNTIYF. CDR3 nucleotides: TGTGCCAGCAGTTACTCGAGGCATACCTCTGGAAACACCATATATTTT. The chain carries TRBV6-5 and TRBJ1-3; unclear D gene. Trimming cost V 0 bases and J 0 bases, with 9 bases left between them. Germline V gene data show CDR1 as MNHEY and CDR2 as SVGAGI. The CDR3 is made up of 16 amino acids.

The chain links TRBV4-1 to TRBJ1-1; tentatively, D is TRBD1 (6 bases). The CDR3 runs to 15 residues. Germline CDR1 and CDR2: MGHRA and YSYEKL. Trimming took off 0 bases at V and 5 bases at J, with 13 bases between the two ends. The CDR3 loop reads CASSQENRVWTEAFF. CDR3 nucleotide sequence: TGCGCCAGCAGCCAAGAGAACAGGGTATGGACTGAAGCTTTCTTT.

The chain recombines TRBV30 with TRBJ1-2; no definite D call. This CDR3 contains 13 residues. CDR1 is GTSNPN and CDR2 is SVGIG in the germline V gene (reference sequence). The V gene lost 4 bases and the J gene lost 0 bases, with 9 bases spanning the gap. CDR3 in DNA: TGTGCCTGGACCGGGGATACTAACTATGGCTACACCTTC. Its protein is CAWTGDTNYGYTF. Full variable domain (remainder filled in from reference TRBV30 and TRBJ1-2): SQTIHQWPATLVQPVGSPLSLECTVEGTSNPNLYWYRQAAGRGLQLLFYSVGIGQISSEVPQNLSASRPQDRQFILSSKKLLLSDSGFYLCAWTGDTNYGYTFGSGTRLTVV.

The chain carries TRBV9 and TRBJ2-7; perhaps TRBD2 as D (5 bases). In germline, CDR1 is SGDLS, CDR2 YYNGEE. Trimming took 6 bases from V and 3 from J, leaving 16 bases between them. The CDR3 extends over 14 amino acids. CDR3 amino acids: CASTHKHGDYEQYV. CDR3 bases: TGTGCCAGCACCCATAAGCACGGGGACTACGAGCAGTACGTC.

The chain links TRBV28 to TRBJ1-4; no reliable D call. This CDR3 comprises 14 residues. The V end was cut by 4 bases, the J end by 4 bases, with 10 bases between. Germline V gives CDR1 MDHEN, CDR2 SYDVKM. The CDR3 DNA sequence: TGTGCCAGCAGTTCTGCAGATTATAATGAAAAACTGTTTTTT. Translated: CASSSADYNEKLFF.

There are a few counts of this clone. The chain couples TRBV18 to TRBJ2-2; D might be TRBD1 (6 bases). The CDR3 contains 16 residues. Trimming removed 4 bases from V and 0 bases from J, with 12 bases in between. CDR1 is KGHSH and CDR2 is LQKENI in the germline V gene. CDR3 residues: CASSQGQGSNTGELFF. The CDR3 DNA follows: TGTGCCAGCTCACAGGGACAAGGGTCGAACACCGGGGAGCTGTTTTTT.

The rearrangement joins TRBV9 to TRBJ2-2, with 15 bases identical to TRBD2. Germline V gives CDR1 SGDLS, CDR2 YYNGEE. The CDR3 has 18 residues. V lost 3 bases and J lost 4; bases outside the gene matches: 7. CDR3 sequence: CASSAPGLAGGGTGELFF. The CDR3 bases are TGTGCCAGCAGCGCTCCGGGACTAGCGGGAGGCGGCACCGGGGAGCTGTTTTTT. Variable domain in full (rest from reference TRBV9 and TRBJ2-2): DSGVTQTPKHLITATGQRVTLRCSPRSGDLSVYWYQQSLDQGLQFLIQYYNGEERAKGNILERFSAQQFPDLHSELNLSSLELGDSALYFCASSAPGLAGGGTGELFFGEGSRLTVL.

CDR3 coding DNA: TGTGCCAGCAGCTTACTCGGGACTAGCGGGAGGGCAACAGATACGCAGTATTTT. Translation gives CASSLLGTSGRATDTQYF. The chain carries TRBV7-8 and TRBJ2-3; 16 positions agree with TRBD2. Losses at the gene ends were 2 bases for V and 3 bases for J; bases not matched to a gene: 5. The germline gives CDR1 SGHVS, CDR2 FQNEAQ. The CDR3 is 18 amino acids.

This clone was detected a few times. J is TRBJ1-1 and V is TRBV30; D is perhaps TRBD1 (6 bases). In germline, CDR1 is GTSNPN, CDR2 SVGIG (reference sequence). Trimming took off 1 base at V and 5 bases at J, with 11 bases between the two ends. This CDR3 is 13 amino acids long. CDR3 DNA sequence: TGTGCCTGGAGTGCAGGGGAAAAAACTGAAGCTTTCTTT. Amino acids: CAWSAGEKTEAFF. Based on the CDR3 plus reference TRBV30 and TRBJ1-1, the full variable domain is SQTIHQWPATLVQPVGSPLSLECTVEGTSNPNLYWYRQAAGRGLQLLFYSVGIGQISSEVPQNLSASRPQDRQFILSSKKLLLSDSGFYLCAWSAGEKTEAFFGQGTRLTVV.

The V call is TRBV2, the J call TRBJ1-4; 9 bases fit TRBD1. The CDR3 extends over 15 amino acids. Trimming cost V 6 bases and J 8 bases; bases outside gene matches: 10. Germline values: CDR1 SNHLY, CDR2 FYNNEI. As DNA, the CDR3 is TGTGCCAGCAGCCAGGAGGACAGGGGACGCGAAAAACTGTTTTTT. This codes for CASSQEDRGREKLFF.

This chain uses TRBV14 with TRBJ1-2, with D unresolved. The CDR3 is 14 residues long. Trimming removed 4 bases from V and 0 bases from J, with 9 bases in between. Germline V gene lookup returns CDR1 SGHDN and CDR2 FVKESK. The DNA of the CDR3 is TGTGCCAGCAGCCGCATACAAGCTAACTATGGCTACACCTTC. This gives the protein CASSRIQANYGYTF.

The genes are TRBV9 and TRBJ1-5; D perhaps matches TRBD1 (6 bases). With 0 bases removed from V and 7 bases from J, the gap between germline ends came to 14 bases. Germline V gene lookup returns CDR1 SGDLS and CDR2 YYNGEE. This CDR3 is built from 15 residues. The CDR3 DNA follows: TGTGCCAGCAGCGTAGAGGGTCTGGGGGCACAGCCCCAGCATTTT. The encoded protein is CASSVEGLGAQPQHF.

The rearrangement joins TRBV7-6 to TRBJ1-1, with D possibly TRBD1 on 5 matching bases. The CDR3 is 14 residues long. Per germline, CDR1 SGHVS and CDR2 FNYEAQ. Trimming removed 5 bases from V and 0 bases from J, with 10 bases in between. This CDR3 is CASSDQGMNTEAFF. The CDR3, as DNA: TGTGCCAGCAGCGATCAGGGTATGAACACTGAAGCTTTCTTT.

V usage is TRBV7-9 and J usage is TRBJ2-7, with D possibly TRBD1 on 5 matching bases. The CDR3 runs to 15 residues. Per germline, CDR1 SEHNR and CDR2 FQNEAQ (reference sequence). Between the trimmed V and J ends, which lost 4 bases and 0 bases, there was a span of 13 bases. The CDR3: CASSCPKGVSYEQYV. CDR3 DNA: TGTGCCAGCAGCTGCCCCAAAGGGGTCTCCTACGAGCAGTACGTC.

The rearrangement joins TRBV5-1 to TRBJ2-5, with D unclear. Per the germline V gene, CDR1 is SGHRS and CDR2 is YFSETQ. V lost 0 bases, J lost 7 bases, and 16 bases lay in between. The CDR3 totals 15 residues. CDR3 sequence: CASSLVEAVGRTQYF. The CDR3 DNA follows: TGCGCCAGCAGCTTGGTTGAGGCAGTCGGTAGGACCCAGTACTTC. The whole variable domain, filled in from reference TRBV5-1 and TRBJ2-5, reads KAGVTQTPRYLIKTRGQQVTLSCSPISGHRSVSWYQQTPGQGLQFLFEYFSETQRNKGNFPGRFSGRQFSNSRSEMNVSTLELGDSALYLCASSLVEAVGRTQYFGPGTRLLVL.

In its sample, this clone was seen once. The chain uses TRBV6-5 and TRBJ1-1, with D possibly being TRBD1 (5 bases). This CDR3 contains 13 residues. Germline V CDR1 and CDR2: MNHEY, SVGAGI. Trimming removed 8 bases from V and 5 bases from J, with 15 bases in between. The CDR3 region has the DNA TGTGCCAGCCTGCCGCAGGGAGGAACTGAAGCTTTCTTT. This translates into CASLPQGGTEAFF.

The chain joins TRBV6-5 to TRBJ2-5, with 7 bases lining up with TRBD1. Unmatched junction bases numbered 9, after V lost 6 bases and J lost 5 bases. From germline, CDR1 is MNHEY and CDR2 SVGAGI. There are 14 residues in the CDR3. This CDR3 is CASSRGQPKETQYF. For the CDR3, the DNA is TGTGCCAGCAGCCGGGGACAGCCAAAGGAGACCCAGTACTTC.

The chain links TRBV28 to TRBJ1-5; 9 bases agree with TRBD1. The CDR3 runs to 17 residues. V shed 6 bases and J 0 bases; nucleotides not matched to a gene: 9. Germline-derived CDR1 and CDR2 are MDHEN and SYDVKM. DNA of the CDR3: TGTGCCAGCAGAGGGGGGACAGGGCGATTTAGCAATCAGCCCCAGCATTTT. It yields the protein CASRGGTGRFSNQPQHF. Using reference TRBV28 and TRBJ1-5 for the parts outside the CDR3, the full variable domain is DVKVTQSSRYLVKRTGEKVFLECVQDMDHENMFWYRQDPGLGLRLIYFSYDVKMKEKGDIPEGYSVSREKKERFSLILESASTNQTSMYLCASRGGTGRFSNQPQHFGDGTRLSIL.

The chain couples TRBV28 to TRBJ2-3, with TRBD1 matching over 9 bases. The CDR3 contains 17 residues. Unmatched junction bases numbered 11, after V lost 3 bases and J lost 4 bases. Germline CDR1 and CDR2: MDHEN and SYDVKM. The CDR3 sequence: CASSLGPTGGGADTQYF. DNA for the CDR3: TGTGCCAGCAGTTTGGGGCCTACAGGGGGCGGAGCAGATACGCAGTATTTT.

The chain couples TRBV24-1 to TRBJ1-1, with TRBD1 as a possible D gene (6 bases). The germline V gene has CDR1 KGHDR and CDR2 SFDVKD. V gave up 7 bases and J gave up 1 base, with 9 bases separating them. The length of the CDR3 is 13 residues. The chain's CDR3 is CATSPGQNTEAFF. In DNA, the CDR3 is TGTGCCACCAGCCCGGGACAGAACACTGAAGCTTTCTTT.

This clone has only a few counts. The V gene is TRBV28, the J gene TRBJ1-1; D remains unclear. Between the trimmed V and J ends, which lost 3 bases and 0 bases, there was a span of 11 bases. This CDR3 is 15 amino acids long. The germline V gene has CDR1 MDHEN and CDR2 SYDVKM. CDR3 protein: CASSFLSRLNTEAFF. CDR3 DNA: TGTGCCAGCAGTTTCCTTTCGCGGCTGAACACTGAAGCTTTCTTT.

The V call is TRBV7-8, the J call TRBJ1-1; D remains ambiguous. There are 18 residues in the CDR3. The V end lost 5 bases, the J end lost 0 bases, and 22 bases lay between the germline ends. Germline CDR1 is SGHVS and CDR2 is FQNEAQ. The CDR3 nucleotides read TGTGCCAGCAGCATTAGCCGCTTGGGGAGGCTTATGAACACTGAAGCTTTCTTT. Translating it yields CASSISRLGRLMNTEAFF.

The chain links TRBV5-1 to TRBJ2-5; possible D gene TRBD2, 6 bases. The germline gives CDR1 SGHRS, CDR2 YFSETQ. This CDR3 comprises 15 residues. V lost 1 base to trimming and J lost 2 bases, with 12 bases between them. The CDR3 coding sequence is TGCGCCAGCAGCTTGTCTACGGGAGTACAAGAGACCCAGTACTTC. Encoded protein: CASSLSTGVQETQYF. The full variable domain, its missing parts supplied by reference TRBV5-1 and TRBJ2-5, is KAGVTQTPRYLIKTRGQQVTLSCSPISGHRSVSWYQQTPGQGLQFLFEYFSETQRNKGNFPGRFSGRQFSNSRSEMNVSTLELGDSALYLCASSLSTGVQETQYFGPGTRLLVL.